The TCR beta chain under discussion was sequenced for a study of human T cells and chemical hapten exposure. Germline V gene sequence: CDR1 SGHTA, CDR2 FQGNSA. The CDR3 has 17 residues. The V and J ends lost 1 base and 2 bases respectively, with 15 bases between them. As the library was built, unique molecular identifiers were attached to individual cDNA molecules. Via MiXCR, TCRdb re-called the RACE reads, giving one row per CDR3 protein. This table has 250,000 or so distinct CDR3 sequences, roughly 7.4% appearing once. The time point is: pre-sensitization, week 0. The treatment here: therapeutic diphenylcyclopropenone sensitization with weekly scalp DPC. Blood collection happened ahead of applying each patch test. There are a few counts of this clonotype.

The sequence came from a young man with alopecia areata. Some clones in this sample may be carry-over from other donors' samples. The starting material was whole blood, obtained in connection with sensitization to the hapten diphenylcyclopropenone (DPC). This chain connects TRBV7-2 to TRBJ1-5, with D perhaps matching TRBD1 (6 bases). The CDR3 reads CASSLGTGILGNQPQHF. The CDR3 DNA reads TGTGCCAGCAGCTTAGGTACAGGGATATTGGGCAATCAGCCCCAGCATTTT. The variable domain in full, with the rest retrieved from reference TRBV7-2 and TRBJ1-5, is GAGVSQSPSNKVTEKGKDVELRCDPISGHTALYWYRQSLGQGLEFLIYFQGNSAPDKSGLPSDRFSAERTGGSVSTLTIQRTQQEDSAVYLCASSLGTGILGNQPQHFGDGTRLSIL.